This is a list of T cell receptor beta chains from one sample in a study of cytomegalovirus exposure and HLA in healthy donors. The assay was immunoSEQ multiplex PCR, and TCRdb's table has in-frame clones only and misses some. The data contain 150,000 to 200,000 clones, 78% of them singletons. Sequencing used PBMCs. These receptors originate from a woman aged 45-65 years in good health and CMV-seropositive. The CDR3 runs from the conserved cysteine through the conserved F or W. The D gene is left open where the match is weak. Clone size appears in some rows only: once, few, many, or a class for an expanded clone.

cdr3_length j_call v_call clone_size d_call cdr3_aa cdr3_nt
11 TRBJ1-1 TRBV20-1 NA NA CSVDRRLEAFF TGCAGTGTTGACAGAAGACTTGAAGCTTTCTTT
13 TRBJ2-3 TRBV28 NA TRBD2 CASSLPSGGTQYF TGTGCCAGCAGTTTACCTAGCGGGGGTACGCAGTATTTT
21 TRBJ2-7 TRBV27 NA TRBD1 CASSFLVTGTGGRGSPYEQYF TGTGCCAGCAGTTTCCTCGTCACCGGGACAGGGGGCCGGGGGTCCCCCTACGAGCAGTACTTC
15 TRBJ1-5 TRBV6-6 NA TRBD1 CASSRDRGPGQPQHF TGTGCCAGCAGCCGTGACAGGGGGCCCGGGCAGCCCCAGCATTTT
19 TRBJ2-4 TRBV13 NA TRBD1 CASSFPLIDRDIAKNIQYF TGTGCCAGCAGCTTCCCCTTGATAGACAGGGACATAGCCAAAAACATTCAGTACTTC
13 TRBJ1-1 TRBV7-8 once NA CASSLSRDTEAFF TGTGCCAGCAGCTTGAGCAGGGACACTGAAGCTTTCTTT
18 TRBJ1-3 TRBV10-3 NA TRBD1 CAISDRGTGAASGNTIYF TGTGCCATCAGTGATAGGGGGACAGGGGCGGCCTCTGGAAACACCATATATTTT
12 TRBJ1-5 TRBV6-6 NA NA CASRTENQPQHF TGTGCCAGCAGAACAGAGAATCAGCCCCAGCATTTT
13 TRBJ2-5 TRBV9 NA NA CASSRQAIETQYF TGTGCCAGCAGTAGACAGGCTATCGAGACCCAGTACTTC
14 TRBJ2-6 TRBV2 NA TRBD1 CASGTESGANVLTF TGTGCCAGCGGGACAGAGTCTGGGGCCAACGTCCTGACTTTC
15 TRBJ2-1 TRBV11-2 NA TRBD1 CASSSWTGGSDEQFF TGTGCCAGCAGCTCTTGGACAGGGGGCTCGGATGAGCAGTTCTTC
16 TRBJ2-5 TRBV5-4 NA TRBD2 CASSSGLAGVRETQYF TGTGCCAGCAGCTCGGGACTAGCGGGAGTGAGGGAGACCCAGTACTTC
13 TRBJ2-7 TRBV28 few TRBD1 CASETGTAYEQYF TGTGCCAGCGAAACCGGGACAGCCTACGAGCAGTACTTC
15 TRBJ2-6 TRBV10-3 once TRBD1 CAISADRVRSNVLTF TGTGCCATCAGCGCGGACAGGGTCAGATCCAACGTCCTGACTTTC
12 TRBJ2-1 TRBV7-8 once NA CASSPTDFEQFF TGTGCCAGCAGCCCGACGGACTTTGAGCAGTTCTTC
15 TRBJ1-2 TRBV9 NA NA CASSKGGLGRGSYTF TGTGCCAGCAGTAAAGGGGGACTGGGGAGGGGGAGCTACACCTTC
14 TRBJ1-4 TRBV7-2 once TRBD1 CASSSDRGPEKLFF TGTGCCAGCAGCTCAGACAGGGGGCCTGAAAAACTGTTTTTT
16 TRBJ2-3 TRBV12-5 once TRBD2 CASGLLAGVGTDTQYF TGTGCTAGTGGTTTGTTAGCGGGGGTGGGGACAGATACGCAGTATTTT
12 TRBJ2-5 TRBV7-7 NA NA CASRGAGETQYF TGTGCTAGCAGGGGGGCCGGGGAGACCCAGTACTTC
13 TRBJ2-2 TRBV29-1 once NA CSVVGGGAGELFF TGCAGCGTTGTAGGCGGGGGCGCCGGGGAGCTGTTTTTT
14 TRBJ2-3 TRBV5-1 NA TRBD2 CASSFRLATDTQYF TGCGCCAGCAGCTTTCGACTAGCCACAGATACGCAGTATTTT
13 TRBJ1-1 TRBV25-1 few NA CASSGYREGEAFF TGTGCCAGCAGTGGATACAGGGAGGGTGAAGCTTTCTTT
15 TRBJ1-2 TRBV6-6 NA NA CASSYSGADEGGYTF TGTGCCAGCAGTTACTCGGGGGCAGACGAAGGCGGCTACACCTTC
15 TRBJ2-1 TRBV19 medium-sized TRBD2 CASSLTSGSLAEQFF TGTGCCAGTAGCTTGACTAGCGGGAGCTTAGCTGAGCAGTTCTTC
12 TRBJ1-1 TRBV28 few NA CASSSGDTEAFF TGTGCCAGCAGTTCGGGGGACACTGAAGCTTTCTTT
12 TRBJ2-1 TRBV6-1 NA NA CASSDGRNEQFF TGTGCCAGCAGTGATGGGAGGAATGAGCAGTTCTTC
17 TRBJ1-3 TRBV18 NA TRBD1 CASSPRDRGVSGNTIYF TGTGCCAGCTCACCGAGGGACAGGGGAGTCTCTGGAAACACCATATATTTT
18 TRBJ1-3 TRBV5-1 NA NA CASSLAPGGELTGNTIYF TGCGCCAGCAGCTTGGCCCCGGGAGGGGAACTAACTGGAAACACCATATATTTT
13 TRBJ2-7 TRBV7-9 NA TRBD1 CASGTGSSYEQYF TGTGCCAGCGGGACAGGGAGCTCCTACGAGCAGTACTTC